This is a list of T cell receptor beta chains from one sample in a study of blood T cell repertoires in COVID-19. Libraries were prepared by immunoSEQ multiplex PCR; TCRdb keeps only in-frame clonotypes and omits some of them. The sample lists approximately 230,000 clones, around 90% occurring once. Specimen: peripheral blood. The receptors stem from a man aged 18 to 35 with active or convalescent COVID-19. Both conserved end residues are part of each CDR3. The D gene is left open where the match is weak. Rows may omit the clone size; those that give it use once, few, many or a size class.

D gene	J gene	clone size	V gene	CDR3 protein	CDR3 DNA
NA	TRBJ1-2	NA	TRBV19	CASSIGAQANGYTF	TGTGCCAGTAGTATAGGAGCACAGGCGAATGGCTACACCTTC
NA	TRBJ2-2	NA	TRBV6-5	CASSRTGSNTGELFF	TGTGCCAGCAGTAGAACAGGGTCCAACACCGGGGAGCTGTTTTTT
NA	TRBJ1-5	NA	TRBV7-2	CASSLGVGENNQPQHF	TGTGCCAGCAGCTTAGGGGTGGGAGAGAACAATCAGCCCCAGCATTTT
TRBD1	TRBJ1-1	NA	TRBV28	CASRQRQGRAFF	TGTGCCAGCAGACAAAGACAGGGCCGAGCTTTCTTT
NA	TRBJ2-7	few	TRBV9	CASSVRPGRYEQYF	TGTGCCAGCAGCGTTCGCCCAGGGAGGTACGAGCAGTACTTC
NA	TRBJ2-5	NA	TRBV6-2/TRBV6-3	CASSKTQETQYF	TGTGCCAGCAGTAAAACTCAAGAGACCCAGTACTTC
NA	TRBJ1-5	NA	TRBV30	CAWGDTSNQPQHF	TGTGCCTGGGGGGACACCTCCAATCAGCCCCAGCATTTT
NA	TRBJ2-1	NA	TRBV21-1	CASSMGLSENSYNEQFF	TGTGCCAGCAGCATGGGACTTTCCGAGAACTCCTACAATGAGCAGTTCTTC
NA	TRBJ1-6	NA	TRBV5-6	CASSLGHRNSYNSPLHF	TGTGCCAGCAGCTTGGGGCACCGCAACTCCTATAATTCACCCCTCCACTTT
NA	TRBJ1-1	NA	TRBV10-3	CAISESRGNTEAFF	TGTGCCATCAGTGAGTCAAGGGGGAACACTGAAGCTTTCTTT
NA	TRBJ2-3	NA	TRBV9	CASSVEAGGTDTQYF	TGTGCCAGCAGCGTAGAAGCAGGGGGCACAGATACGCAGTATTTT
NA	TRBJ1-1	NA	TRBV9	CASSVRGGVSEAFF	TGTGCCAGCAGCGTACGCGGGGGGGTGTCTGAAGCTTTCTTT
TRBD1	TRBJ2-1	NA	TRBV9	CASSGHRGDEQFF	TGTGCCAGCAGCGGACACAGGGGCGATGAGCAGTTCTTC
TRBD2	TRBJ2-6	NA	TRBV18	CASSAGRAGANVLTF	TGTGCCAGCTCGGCAGGGAGGGCTGGGGCCAACGTCCTGACTTTC
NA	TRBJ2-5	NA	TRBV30	CAWSTRDRPRVGYF	TGTGCCTGGAGTACCCGAGACAGGCCCCGGGTCGGGTACTTC
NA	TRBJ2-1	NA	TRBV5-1	CASSRGMNEQFF	TGCGCCAGCAGTAGGGGGATGAATGAGCAGTTCTTC
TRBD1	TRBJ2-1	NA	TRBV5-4	CASSRDRHNEQFF	TGTGCCAGCAGCAGGGACAGACACAATGAGCAGTTCTTC
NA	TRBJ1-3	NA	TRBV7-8	CASSLRRVGNDGNTIYF	TGTGCCAGCAGCTTAAGGAGGGTGGGGAATGATGGAAACACCATATATTTT
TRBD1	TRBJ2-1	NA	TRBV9	CASSPTGTGYSNEQFF	TGTGCCAGCAGCCCCACCGGGACAGGGTATTCGAATGAGCAGTTCTTC
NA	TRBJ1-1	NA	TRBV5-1	CASSLNGANTEAFF	TGCGCCAGCAGCTTAAATGGGGCGAACACTGAAGCTTTCTTT
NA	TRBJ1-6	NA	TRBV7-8	CATDQGAINSPLHF	TGTGCCACTGACCAAGGGGCTATTAATTCACCCCTCCACTTT
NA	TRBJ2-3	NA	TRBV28	CASSLTSTDTQYF	TGTGCCAGCAGTTTGACTAGCACAGATACGCAGTATTTT
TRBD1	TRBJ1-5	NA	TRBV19	CASSSQDRGNNQPQHF	TGTGCCAGTAGTTCCCAGGACAGGGGGAACAATCAGCCCCAGCATTTT
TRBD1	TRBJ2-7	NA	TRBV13	CASSTGDRGSYEQYF	TGTGCCAGCAGCACTGGGGACAGGGGTTCCTACGAGCAGTACTTC
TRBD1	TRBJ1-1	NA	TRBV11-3	CASSRGQGNTEAFF	TGTGCCAGCAGCCGGGGACAGGGGAACACTGAAGCTTTCTTT
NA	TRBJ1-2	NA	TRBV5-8	CASSPWTDLNYGYTF	TGTGCCAGCAGCCCGTGGACAGACCTTAACTATGGCTACACCTTC
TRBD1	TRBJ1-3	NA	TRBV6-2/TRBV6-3	CASSYSTRWTGGHSGNTIYF	TGTGCCAGCAGTTACTCGACGCGGTGGACAGGGGGACACTCTGGAAACACCATATATTTT